This entry lists 2 T cell receptor beta chains sequenced from one sample in a study of T cells in Graves' hyperthyroidism and ophthalmopathy. TCR beta CDR3 regions were amplified from RNA transcripts. TCR CDR3 underwent first-round RT-PCR with the HTBI primer set. TCRdb re-derived calls from the multiplex PCR reads in MiXCR, one entry per CDR3 protein. The sample lists around 300,000 distinct CDR3 sequences, over 12% seen once, with more than 30% in the top ten. The sequenced material came from blood. The origin of the receptors is a woman aged 45 to 65 with Graves' hyperthyroidism that later progressed to Graves' ophthalmopathy.

Remarks on this clonotype: No conserved phenylalanine or tryptophan is present at the end of the CDR3, so a read error is the likely explanation. V gene TRBV18 combines with J gene TRBJ2-5, with unresolved D. This CDR3 spans 13 amino acids. Germline values: CDR1 KGHSH, CDR2 LQKENI. V shed 3 bases and J shed 1 base, with 6 bases lying between them. The chain's CDR3 is CASSPPGQETQYS. In DNA form, the CDR3 reads TGTGCCAGCTCACCCCCCGGCCAAGAGACCCAGTACTCC.

This clonotype was counted only a few times. The chain has TRBV9 and TRBJ2-5; 11 nucleotides align to TRBD1. The V gene end was trimmed by 0 bases and the J gene end by 3 bases; junction bases not matched to a gene: 4. There are 16 residues in the CDR3. Germline loops: CDR1 SGDLS, CDR2 YYNGEE. The CDR3: CASSVAWTGGEETQYF. Written as DNA, the CDR3 is TGTGCCAGCAGCGTAGCCTGGACAGGGGGCGAAGAGACCCAGTACTTC. Complete variable domain (other parts from reference TRBV9 and TRBJ2-5): DSGVTQTPKHLITATGQRVTLRCSPRSGDLSVYWYQQSLDQGLQFLIQYYNGEERAKGNILERFSAQQFPDLHSELNLSSLELGDSALYFCASSVAWTGGEETQYFGPGTRLLVL.